The clone carrying this TCR beta chain showed up just once. This sample stems from a study of T cell changes during pregnancy in multiple sclerosis. Repertoires were generated with immunoSEQ multiplex PCR, while TCRdb's copy carries only in-frame clones and drops some. Among some 80,000 clones listed, around 92% were seen once. CDR1 is SGHRS and CDR2 is YFSETQ in the germline V gene. This CDR3 is built from 14 residues. With 8 bases clipped from V and 4 bases from J, the junction kept 7 bases outside the gene matches. The material was peripheral blood, obtained in the first trimester of pregnancy. The receptor's source is a female donor in good health, enrolled as a control in a pregnancy study. The V and J genes are TRBV5-1 and TRBJ2-1; 9 bases are shared with TRBD2. The CDR3 DNA reads TGCGCCAGTGGCAGGACTAGCGTTTACAATGAGCAGTTCTTC. Its translation is CASGRTSVYNEQFF.